This TCR beta chain was obtained from a study of T-cell reconstitution after alpha-beta-depleted transplantation in children. V was trimmed by 2 bases and J by 7 bases, leaving 8 bases between them. The germline V gene has CDR1 ENHRY and CDR2 SYGVKD. The CDR3 spans 12 residues. There are a few counts of this clonotype. Researchers prepared the TCRbeta library using unique molecular identifiers, the study reports. TCRdb re-derived calls from the PCR reads in MiXCR, one entry per CDR3 protein. The data show 300,000 to 350,000 distinct CDR3 sequences, over 20% seen once. V and J are TRBV10-3 and TRBJ1-1; unclear D gene. The sequenced sample was PBMCs, mostly from graft donor cells, obtained 180 days after TCRalphabeta/CD19-depleted stem cell transplant. The source is a male patient aged 10 to 17 who had a stem cell transplant for acute lymphoblastic leukemia, so the T cells may come from the graft donor. CDR3: CAISERAIEAFF. The CDR3 nucleotides are TGTGCCATCAGTGAGAGGGCAATTGAAGCTTTCTTT.